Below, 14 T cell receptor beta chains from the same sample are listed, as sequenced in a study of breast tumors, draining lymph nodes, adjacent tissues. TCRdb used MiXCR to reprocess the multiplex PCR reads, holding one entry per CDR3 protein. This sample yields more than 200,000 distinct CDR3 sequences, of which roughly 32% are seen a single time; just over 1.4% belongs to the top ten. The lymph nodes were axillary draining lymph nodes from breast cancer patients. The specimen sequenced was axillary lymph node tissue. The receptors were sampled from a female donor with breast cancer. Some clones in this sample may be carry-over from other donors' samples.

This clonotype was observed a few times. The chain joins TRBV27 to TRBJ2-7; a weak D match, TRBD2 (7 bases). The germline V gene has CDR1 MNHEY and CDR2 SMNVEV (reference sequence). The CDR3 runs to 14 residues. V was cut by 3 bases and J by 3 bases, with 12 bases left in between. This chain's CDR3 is CASSFSGGGYEQYF. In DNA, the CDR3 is TGTGCCAGCAGTTTTTCGGGGGGCGGCTACGAGCAGTACTTC.

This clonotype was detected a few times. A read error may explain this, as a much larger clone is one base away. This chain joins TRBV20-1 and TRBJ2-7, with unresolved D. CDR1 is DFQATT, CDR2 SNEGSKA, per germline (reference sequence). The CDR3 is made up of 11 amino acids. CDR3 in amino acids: CSARERYEQSF. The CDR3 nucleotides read TGCAGTGCTAGAGAAAGGTACGAGCAGTCCTTC.

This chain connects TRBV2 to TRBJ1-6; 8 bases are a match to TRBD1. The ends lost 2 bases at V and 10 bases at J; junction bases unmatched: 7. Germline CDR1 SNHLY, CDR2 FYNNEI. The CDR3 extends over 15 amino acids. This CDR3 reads CASSERAGGRSPLHF. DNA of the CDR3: TGTGCCAGCAGTGAAAGGGCAGGGGGCCGATCACCCCTCCACTTT.

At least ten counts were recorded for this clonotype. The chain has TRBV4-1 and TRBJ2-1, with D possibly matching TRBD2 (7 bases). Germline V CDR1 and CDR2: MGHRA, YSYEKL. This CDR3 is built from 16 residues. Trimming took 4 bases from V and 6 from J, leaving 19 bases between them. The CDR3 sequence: CASSPYTTSRGNEQFF. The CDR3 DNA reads TGCGCCAGCAGCCCCTACACGACTAGCAGGGGCAATGAGCAGTTCTTC.

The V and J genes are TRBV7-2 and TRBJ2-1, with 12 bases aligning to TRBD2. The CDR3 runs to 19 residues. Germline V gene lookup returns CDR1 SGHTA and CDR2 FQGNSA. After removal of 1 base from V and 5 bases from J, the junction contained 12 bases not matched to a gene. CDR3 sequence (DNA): TGTGCCAGCAGCTTAGGCTCTAGCGGGAGGGATTCGCCCCACAATGAGCAGTTCTTC. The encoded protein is CASSLGSSGRDSPHNEQFF.

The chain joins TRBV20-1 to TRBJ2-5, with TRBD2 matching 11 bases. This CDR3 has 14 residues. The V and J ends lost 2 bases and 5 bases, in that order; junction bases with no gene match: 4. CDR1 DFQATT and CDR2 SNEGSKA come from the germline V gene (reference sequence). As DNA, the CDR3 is TGCAGTGCTAGACCGACTAGCGGGGCCGAGACCCAGTACTTC. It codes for CSARPTSGAETQYF.

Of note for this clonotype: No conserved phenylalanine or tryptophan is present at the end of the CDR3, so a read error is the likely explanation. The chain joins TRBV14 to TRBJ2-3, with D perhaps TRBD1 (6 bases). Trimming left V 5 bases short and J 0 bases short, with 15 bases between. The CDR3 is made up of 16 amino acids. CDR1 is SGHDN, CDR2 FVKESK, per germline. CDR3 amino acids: CASSTSGTQSTDTQYL. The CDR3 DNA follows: TGTGCCAGCAGCACATCCGGGACACAGAGCACAGATACGCAGTATTTG.

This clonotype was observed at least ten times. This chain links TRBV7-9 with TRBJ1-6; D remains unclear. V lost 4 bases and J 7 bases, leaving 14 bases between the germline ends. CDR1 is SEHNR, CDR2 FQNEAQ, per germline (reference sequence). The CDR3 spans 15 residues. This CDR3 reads CASSSEAGSNSPLHF. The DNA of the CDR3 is TGTGCCAGCAGCTCAGAGGCAGGCTCCAATTCACCCCTCCACTTT.

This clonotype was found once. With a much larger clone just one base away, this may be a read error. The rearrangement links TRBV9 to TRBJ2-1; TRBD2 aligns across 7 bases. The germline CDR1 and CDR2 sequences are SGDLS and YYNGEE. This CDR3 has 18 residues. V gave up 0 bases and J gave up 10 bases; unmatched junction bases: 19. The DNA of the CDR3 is TGTGCCAGCAGCGTAGATGTGGGGGGGGGGGAAGTCACCTACGAGCAGTTCTTC. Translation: CASSVDVGGGEVTYEQFF.

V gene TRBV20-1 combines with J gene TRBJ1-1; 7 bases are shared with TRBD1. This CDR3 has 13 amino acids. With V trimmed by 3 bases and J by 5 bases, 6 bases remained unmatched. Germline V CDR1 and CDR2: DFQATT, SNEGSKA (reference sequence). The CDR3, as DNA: TGCAGTGCTAGGGCACAGGGGCCTACTGAAGCTTTCTTT. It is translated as CSARAQGPTEAFF.

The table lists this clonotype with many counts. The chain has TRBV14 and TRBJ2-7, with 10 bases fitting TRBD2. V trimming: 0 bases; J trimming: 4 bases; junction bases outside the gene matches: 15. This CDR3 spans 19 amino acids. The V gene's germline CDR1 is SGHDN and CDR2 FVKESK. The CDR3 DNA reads TGTGCCAGCAGCCAAGAATCGAGCGGGAGGGCCCTGTCACTTTACGAGCAGTACTTC. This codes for CASSQESSGRALSLYEQYF.

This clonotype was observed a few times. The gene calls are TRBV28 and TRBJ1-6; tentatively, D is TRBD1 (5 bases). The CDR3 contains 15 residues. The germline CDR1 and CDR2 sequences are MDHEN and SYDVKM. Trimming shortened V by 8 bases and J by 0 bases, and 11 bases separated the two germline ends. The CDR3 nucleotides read TGTGCCAGCGGGGACCGCAGCTCCTATAATTCACCCCTCCACTTT. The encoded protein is CASGDRSSYNSPLHF.

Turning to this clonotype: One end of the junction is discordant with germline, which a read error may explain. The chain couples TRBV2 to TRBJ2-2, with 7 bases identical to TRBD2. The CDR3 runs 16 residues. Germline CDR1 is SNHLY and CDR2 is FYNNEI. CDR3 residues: CASSEGRLADTGELSF. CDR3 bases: TGTGCCAGCAGTGAAGGGCGGCTAGCGGACACCGGGGAGCTGTCTTTT.

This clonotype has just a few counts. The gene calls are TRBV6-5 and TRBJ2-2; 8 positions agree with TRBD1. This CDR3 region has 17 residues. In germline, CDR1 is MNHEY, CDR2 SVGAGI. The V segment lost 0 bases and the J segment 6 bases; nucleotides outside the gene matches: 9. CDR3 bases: TGTGCCAGCAGTTACTCGATATTGGACAGGGTTTCCGGGGAGCTGTTTTTT. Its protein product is CASSYSILDRVSGELFF.